Listed below are T cell receptor beta chains from one sample, sequenced in a study of CD8 T cells in ankylosing spondylitis. A single record per CDR3 protein comes from TCRdb applying MiXCR to the 5' RACE reads. The table has more than 95,000 distinct CDR3 sequences, roughly 8% seen once. The specimen sequenced was blood, either unsorted or a sorted T cell fraction (not recorded which). The receptors stem from a male donor with ankylosing spondylitis or in good health (not recorded which). Each CDR3 is given with its conserved first and last residue. The order of the fields is D gene, J gene, clone size, V gene, CDR3 protein, CDR3 DNA. A D gene is named only where the DNA matches it firmly. A row's size may be missing; if present it is once, few, many or a size class.

>-|TRBJ1-1|many|TRBV5-1
CAKGLRRRSTEAFF
TGCGCCAAAGGACTCCGCCGGCGGAGTACTGAAGCTTTCTTT
>TRBD2|TRBJ2-1|-|TRBV7-9
CASSTPSGAGGNEQFF
TGTGCCAGCAGCACCCCGAGTGGGGCGGGAGGGAATGAGCAGTTCTTC
>-|TRBJ2-3|many|TRBV12-3/TRBV12-4
CASSLEAQGRDTQYF
TGTGCCAGCAGTTTAGAGGCACAGGGAAGGGATACGCAGTATTTT
>-|TRBJ1-6|few|TRBV29-1
CSVRDDSYNSPLHF
TGCAGCGTTCGCGACGACTCCTATAATTCACCCCTCCACTTT
>TRBD1|TRBJ2-5|-|TRBV6-5
CASSYSRDRLQETQYF
TGTGCCAGCAGTTACTCGAGGGACAGACTCCAAGAGACCCAGTACTTC
>-|TRBJ2-7|few|TRBV12-3/TRBV12-4
CASSFSAQGEQYF
TGTGCCAGCAGTTTTTCGGCTCAGGGGGAGCAGTACTTC
>-|TRBJ1-3|many|TRBV12-3/TRBV12-4
CASSLHPSGNTIYF
TGTGCCAGCAGTTTACACCCCTCTGGAAACACCATATATTTT
>-|TRBJ2-1|many|TRBV3-1
CASTMRNHNEQFF
TGTGCCAGCACCATGAGGAACCACAATGAGCAGTTCTTC
>TRBD2|TRBJ2-7|few|TRBV18
CASSPLSAGVGEQYF
TGTGCCAGCTCACCACTTTCAGCGGGAGTGGGTGAGCAGTACTTC
>-|TRBJ2-3|-|TRBV7-2
CASSSSEGQPQYF
TGTGCCAGCAGCTCCTCCGAAGGCCAGCCCCAGTATTTT
>-|TRBJ2-2|many|TRBV24-1
CATSDARTGRAGELFF
TGTGCCACCAGTGATGCTCGGACAGGGAGGGCCGGGGAGCTGTTTTTT
>TRBD1|TRBJ2-3|many|TRBV29-1
CSVPGQGGSDTQYF
TGCAGCGTTCCGGGACAGGGTGGGTCGGATACGCAGTATTTT
>-|TRBJ2-7|many|TRBV12-3/TRBV12-4
CASSWAGAAYEQYF
TGTGCCAGCAGTTGGGCAGGGGCAGCGTACGAGCAGTACTTC
>-|TRBJ1-2|many|TRBV7-2
CASSLADQVGYTF
TGTGCCAGCAGCTTGGCAGACCAAGTCGGCTACACCTTC
>-|TRBJ1-4|many|TRBV20-1
CSAQGGNEKLFF
TGCAGTGCGCAGGGTGGTAATGAAAAACTGTTTTTT
>-|TRBJ1-5|many|TRBV6-2/TRBV6-3
CASTLGGLSNQPQHF
TGTGCCAGCACCTTGGGGGGTTTGAGCAATCAGCCCCAGCATTTT
>-|TRBJ1-5|few|TRBV6-6
CASSPSREPQHF
TGTGCCAGCAGTCCGTCTCGGGAGCCCCAGCATTTT
>-|TRBJ2-3|many|TRBV20-1
CSARGGTDTQYF
TGCAGTGCCCGAGGGGGCACAGATACGCAGTATTTT
>-|TRBJ2-7|many|TRBV2
CASSVTGGGSYEQYF
TGTGCCAGCAGTGTTACAGGGGGGGGCTCCTACGAGCAGTACTTC
>-|TRBJ2-2|few|TRBV11-1
CASSPLAGLNTGELFF
TGTGCCAGCAGCCCGCTCGCTGGGCTGAACACCGGGGAGCTGTTTTTT
>TRBD1|TRBJ2-6|many|TRBV27
CASRQGALPGANVLTF
TGTGCCAGCCGACAGGGAGCCCTACCTGGGGCCAACGTCCTGACTTTC
>-|TRBJ1-4|few|TRBV7-2
CASSLAGGRAATNEKLFF
TGTGCCAGCAGCTTAGCAGGGGGTAGGGCAGCAACTAATGAAAAACTGTTTTTT
>TRBD2|TRBJ2-5|many|TRBV12-5
CASRLAEGVQETQYF
TGTGCTAGTAGACTAGCGGAGGGTGTTCAAGAGACCCAGTACTTC
>TRBD1|TRBJ2-2|-|TRBV10-3
CAARGTANTGELFF
TGTGCCGCCCGAGGGACAGCCAACACCGGGGAGCTGTTTTTT
>TRBD1|TRBJ1-5|many|TRBV27
CASSRGVEPGQGFIGNQPQHF
TGTGCCAGCAGTAGAGGGGTCGAACCGGGACAGGGGTTCATTGGCAATCAGCCCCAGCATTTT
>-|TRBJ1-1|many|TRBV7-9
CASSSYRNTEAFF
TGTGCCAGCAGCTCGTACAGAAACACTGAAGCTTTCTTT
>TRBD1|TRBJ2-7|many|TRBV7-8
CASSLDGQGGTYEQYF
TGTGCCAGCAGCTTAGACGGACAGGGGGGAACCTACGAGCAGTACTTC
>TRBD2|TRBJ2-3|many|TRBV3-1
CASSQVDGRAGNTQYF
TGTGCCAGCAGCCAAGTAGACGGGAGGGCCGGGAATACGCAGTATTTT
>-|TRBJ1-3|many|TRBV6-1
CASVERAGNTIYF
TGTGCCAGCGTCGAGAGGGCGGGAAACACCATATATTTT
>TRBD2|TRBJ2-3|many|TRBV5-5
CASSFNSGGTTDTQYF
TGTGCCAGCAGCTTTAATAGCGGGGGTACCACAGATACGCAGTATTTT
>-|TRBJ2-5|few|TRBV7-2
CASRSPQQETQYF
TGTGCCAGCAGATCTCCCCAGCAAGAGACCCAGTACTTC
>-|TRBJ1-6|many|TRBV21-1
CASSKALQRQHYNSPLHF
TGTGCCAGCAGCAAAGCGCTCCAGAGACAACACTATAATTCACCCCTCCACTTT
>TRBD2|TRBJ2-5|-|TRBV12-5
CASGLGRSGSQETQYF
TGTGCTAGTGGTTTGGGGAGAAGCGGGAGCCAAGAGACCCAGTACTTC
>-|TRBJ2-2|many|TRBV18
CASSPPLTGRSTGELFF
TGTGCCAGCTCACCACCCTTAACTGGCCGGTCCACCGGGGAGCTGTTTTTT
>TRBD2|TRBJ2-7|many|TRBV18
CASSKTSGSYEQYF
TGTGCCAGCTCAAAGACTAGCGGGAGCTACGAGCAGTACTTC
>-|TRBJ1-1|many|TRBV7-9
CASSLTQGRRYTEAFF
TGTGCCAGCAGCTTAACCCAGGGTCGAAGGTACACTGAAGCTTTCTTT
>-|TRBJ2-1|many|TRBV6-1
CACPRDPASYNEQFF
TGTGCCTGCCCCCGGGACCCTGCCTCTTACAATGAGCAGTTCTTC
>TRBD1|TRBJ1-1|many|TRBV29-1
CSVGQGARTEAFF
TGCAGCGTTGGGCAGGGGGCGAGGACTGAAGCTTTCTTT
>-|TRBJ2-3|many|TRBV25-1
CASSVGWSRDTQYF
TGTGCCAGCAGTGTTGGATGGTCACGGGATACGCAGTATTTT
>TRBD1|TRBJ1-5|few|TRBV2
CASSPTGENGPQHF
TGTGCCAGCAGTCCTACAGGGGAGAATGGGCCCCAGCATTTT
>-|TRBJ1-5|-|TRBV20-1
CSARAAGTYNQPQHF
TGCAGTGCTAGAGCTGCAGGGACTTACAATCAGCCCCAGCATTTT
>-|TRBJ2-5|-|TRBV10-2
CASTANSQIGETQYF
TGCGCCAGCACGGCGAACAGCCAAATCGGAGAGACCCAGTACTTC
>-|TRBJ1-1|many|TRBV7-6
CASSADRNTEAFF
TGTGCCAGCAGCGCCGACAGAAACACTGAAGCTTTCTTT
>-|TRBJ1-6|-|TRBV28
CASSYPTGQNSPLHF
TGTGCCAGCAGTTACCCGACAGGTCAAAATTCACCCCTCCACTTT
>TRBD1|TRBJ1-5|many|TRBV18
CASSPGTGGTNQPQHF
TGTGCCAGCTCACCTGGGACAGGGGGAACCAATCAGCCCCAGCATTTT